This TCR beta chain was captured in a study of T-cell memory formation after mild COVID-19. Findings and limits, study-wide: CD4+ contracting clones were mainly CM and EM; CD8+ ones, EMRA. Clones contracting across day 15 to 85 had a balanced CD4/CD8 profile; later expanding clones leaned CD4+. SARS-CoV-2 specificity was not confirmed for second-wave clones peaking on day 37.

The table lists this clonotype with a few counts. The antigen remains undetermined. J gave up 2 bases and V 7 bases, and 15 bases lay outside the gene matches. CDR3 length equals 17 residues. cDNA libraries for TCR alpha and TCR beta, carrying sample barcodes and UMIs, came from 5'RACE with constant-segment primers. In TCRdb, the 5' RACE reads were re-called with MiXCR into one record per CDR3 protein. The sample contains about 610,000 distinct CDR3 sequences, about 18% of which appear only once. This sequence was found in an adult woman who had mild COVID-19 (a few samples of this study predate the infection). Cell type and time point are not known. Sequenced input: PBMCs or a T cell subset sorted from them (not recorded which). The rearrangement joins TRBV12-3 or TRBV12-4 to TRBJ1-1, with 8 bases fitting TRBD1. Here the CDR3 reads CASTIYLYRGANTEAFF. As DNA, the CDR3 is TGTGCCAGCACTATCTACCTTTACAGGGGGGCTAACACTGAAGCTTTCTTT.